A single sample gave rise to the 9 T cell receptor beta chains below, sequenced in a study of preoperative IRX-2 immunotherapy in early breast cancer. The treatment is: preoperative locoregional IRX-2 cytokine immunotherapy. Profiled with immunoSEQ multiplex PCR; TCRdb holds only in-frame clones, not every one. The data hold around 40,000 clones, with approximately 80% observed a single time. Sample: tumor tissue, taken after IRX-2 immunotherapy. The receptors here all came from a human donor with breast cancer.

V gene TRBV19 combines with J gene TRBJ2-3, with D uncertain. Germline V lookup: CDR1 LNHDA, CDR2 SQIVND (reference sequence). V lost 1 base and J lost 1, with 9 bases in between. CDR3 length: 15 residues. This chain's CDR3 is CASSIGGKRTDTQYF. In DNA form, the CDR3 reads TGTGCCAGTAGTATAGGGGGTAAGCGCACAGATACGCAGTATTTT.

This clone occurred once. The chain employs TRBV7-2 and TRBJ1-4, with D uncertain. The CDR3 spans 13 residues. Germline assignment: CDR1 SGHTA and CDR2 FQGNSA. V lost 5 bases, J lost 5 bases, and 9 bases lay in between. CDR3: CASSQTPNEKLFF. The CDR3 nucleotides are TGTGCCAGCAGCCAGACACCGAATGAAAAACTGTTTTTT.

Only a few counts were recorded for this clone. J is TRBJ2-2 and V is TRBV12-5, with unresolved D. CDR1 is LGHNT, CDR2 FRNRAP, per germline. The CDR3 spans 12 residues. Trimming pared 0 bases from V and 7 bases from J, leaving 3 bases between. CDR3 in DNA: TGTGCTAGTGGTTTGGTTATCGGGGAGCTGTTTTTT. It translates to CASGLVIGELFF.

The rearrangement joins TRBV6-8 to TRBJ2-1; tentatively, D is TRBD2 (5 bases). CDR3 size: 15 residues. The germline V gene has CDR1 MNHGY and CDR2 SAAAGT. V lost 6 bases and J lost 3, with 15 bases in between. The CDR3 here is CASSPLAGNYNEQFF. The DNA of the CDR3 is TGTGCCAGCAGCCCTCTCGCGGGTAACTACAATGAGCAGTTCTTC.

The chain employs TRBV15 and TRBJ2-7; D might be TRBD1 or TRBD2, each matching 6 bases. The CDR3 has 16 amino acids. Germline CDR1 LNHNV, CDR2 YYDKDF (reference sequence). The germline V and J ends were trimmed by 0 bases and 3 bases, with 15 bases remaining between them. The CDR3 nucleotides read TGTGCCACCAGCAGAGATAGTTGGGGGGCAGGCTACGAGCAGTACTTC. As protein: CATSRDSWGAGYEQYF.

This clone was observed a handful of times. V gene TRBV7-8 combines with J gene TRBJ1-1, with D uncertain. Germline V CDR1 and CDR2: SGHVS, FQNEAQ. The CDR3 consists of 13 residues. V shed 1 base and J shed 4 bases, with 7 bases lying between them. The CDR3 loop reads CASSLDPGTEAFF. The CDR3 nucleotides read TGTGCCAGCAGCTTAGATCCAGGCACTGAAGCTTTCTTT.

The chain has TRBV28 and TRBJ1-4; D is undetermined. The CDR3 consists of 14 residues. With 3 bases removed from V and 6 bases from J, the gap between germline ends came to 11 bases. CDR1 is MDHEN, CDR2 SYDVKM, per germline. The CDR3 nucleotides read TGTGCCAGCAGTTTTTGGGAGGGTGATGAAAAACTGTTTTTT. Translating gives CASSFWEGDEKLFF.

CDR3 residues: CASTSLTGVTYNEQFF. The CDR3 region has the DNA TGCGCCAGCACATCACTCACAGGGGTAACCTACAATGAGCAGTTCTTC. The chain employs TRBV5-1 and TRBJ2-1; the match to TRBD1 covers 7 bases. Germline CDR1 reads SGHRS; CDR2 reads YFSETQ. The length of the CDR3 is 16 residues. Losses at the gene ends were 6 bases for V and 2 bases for J; bases not matched to a gene: 11.

V gene TRBV5-1 combines with J gene TRBJ1-4; TRBD1 aligns across 7 bases. Germline V gives CDR1 SGHRS, CDR2 YFSETQ. The CDR3 consists of 16 residues. V was pared by 4 bases and J by 5 bases, with 11 bases of the junction left unmatched. CDR3 region: CASSQNRGDTNEKLFF. CDR3 DNA sequence: TGCGCCAGCAGCCAGAACAGGGGCGATACCAATGAAAAACTGTTTTTT.